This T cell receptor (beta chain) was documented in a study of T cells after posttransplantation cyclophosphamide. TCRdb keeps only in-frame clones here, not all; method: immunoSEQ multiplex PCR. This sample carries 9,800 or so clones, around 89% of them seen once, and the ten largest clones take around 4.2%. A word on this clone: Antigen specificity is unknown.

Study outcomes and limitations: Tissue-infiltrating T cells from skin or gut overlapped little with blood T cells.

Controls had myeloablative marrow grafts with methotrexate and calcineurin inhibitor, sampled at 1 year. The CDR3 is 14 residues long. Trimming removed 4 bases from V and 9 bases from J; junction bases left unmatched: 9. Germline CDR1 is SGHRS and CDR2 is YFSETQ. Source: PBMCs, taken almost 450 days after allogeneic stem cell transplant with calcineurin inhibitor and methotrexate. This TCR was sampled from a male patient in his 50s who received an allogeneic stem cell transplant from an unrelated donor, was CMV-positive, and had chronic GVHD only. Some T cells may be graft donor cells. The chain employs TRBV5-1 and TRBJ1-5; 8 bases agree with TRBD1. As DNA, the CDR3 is TGCGCCAGCAGCGATGGACAGGGAGCCGGGCCCCAGCATTTT. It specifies CASSDGQGAGPQHF.